This T cell receptor beta chain was documented in a study of blood T cell repertoires in COVID-19 (dated by TCRdb to 2020 to 2021). For context, the study as a whole: Samples from collaborators originated in the United States, Italy and Spain and spanned both the acute and convalescent phases of COVID-19. Samples were obtained from the ongoing ImmuneRACE study (first 160 participants) and from over a thousand subjects provided by 6 global collaborators. HLA class I and class II types, where available, came from metadata supplied by the sample provider rather than from assay-based typing. The dataset comprised deeply sampled blood TCRbeta repertoires from subjects exposed to, actively infected with, or recovered from COVID-19. Sample metadata almost always included a de-identified subject ID, COVID-19 status, age in years and sex. The material from the prospective study consisted of cDNA or gDNA derived from T cells, B-cell-depleted T cells, or PBMCs. A freely available public database, intended as a resource for researchers studying the immune response to SARS-CoV-2, is where the repertoires were released.

On this clone: Its cognate antigen has yet to be identified. Per-base quality was not reported, and no clone a single base away is much larger than it.

Beyond this particular receptor, the publication reports: The quantity of clinical and demographic metadata differed by source and by participant and was supplied without curation.

Participants in the prospective study were aged about 18 to 95 years, lived in about two dozen United States geographic areas, and enrolled through a virtual design. In the prospective study, participants were assigned to cohorts based on the clinical history participants reported in a screening survey and a study questionnaire. For ImmuneRACE Cohort 3, a participant was defined as recovered based on two consecutive negative NP/OP PCR tests, clearance by a healthcare professional, or resolution of symptoms. Mobile phlebotomists in the prospective study collected whole blood, serum and a nasopharyngeal or oropharyngeal swab from every participant. Prospective study participants could optionally give additional blood draws and questionnaires over an approximately 2-month period. Blood samples from the prospective study were shipped frozen or at room temperature prior to DNA extraction. The CDR3 starts with the cysteine, ends with the phenylalanine, and has 13 residues. Left in the record is the CDR3 DNA by itself, 39 bases read in frame from the first base. V is shortened by 0 bases, J by 9 bases, and the region joining them spans 6 bases. From a lookup of the germline V gene, CDR1 and CDR2 are LGHNA and YNFKEQ.

TCRbeta CDR3 regions were amplified from genomic DNA using the immunoSEQ Assay, a bias-controlled multiplex PCR. As for the original processing: Nucleated cell counts per sample were estimated from amplification of reference gene primers within the assay. To quantify the absolute abundance of each unique TCRbeta CDR3 rearrangement, sequence reads were collapsed and filtered. For each sample, productive Simpson clonality was calculated as the square root of Simpson's diversity index across productive rearrangements. Not all clones reach the TCRdb copy of this immuneACCESS table, which keeps in-frame sequences only. Checked studies attribute under half of the gap to unresolved V genes and leave the rest unexplained. V, J and clone size derive from that table, while D and trimming were established from the DNA sequence. The sample table shows about 280,000 clones, and 85% are seen once. The top ten hold 2.5% to 3% of the sample.

Sample: PBMCs or T cells enriched from blood (not recorded which). This TCR derives from a woman between 50 and 59 years old who had recovered from COVID-19. The rearrangement combines TRBV4-2 with TRBJ1-6; no D gene call is confident. The bases are TGTGCCAGCAGCCAAGAGGGAGGTTCACCCCTCCACTTT. Its protein is CASSQEGGSPLHF.